These 21 T cell receptor beta chains originate from one sample sequenced in a study of cytomegalovirus exposure and HLA in healthy donors. This table comes from immunoSEQ multiplex PCR, and its TCRdb copy is limited to in-frame clones, with some not included. The sample has 100,000 to 120,000 clones; approximately 86% are singletons. Input material: PBMCs. These receptors were taken from a woman aged 18 to 35 in good health and CMV-seropositive.

This clone was recorded once. The rearrangement joins TRBV2 to TRBJ1-1, with a possible D match to TRBD1 (5 bases). The CDR3 consists of 15 residues. Trimming left V 2 bases short and J 1 base short, with 11 bases between. Germline-derived CDR1 and CDR2 are SNHLY and FYNNEI. CDR3 loop: CASSERQGRNTEAFF. The CDR3 DNA sequence: TGTGCCAGCAGTGAAAGGCAGGGCAGGAACACTGAAGCTTTCTTT.

This clone has a handful of counts. The V gene is TRBV5-1, the J gene TRBJ2-7; D is perhaps TRBD1 (5 bases). Germline V gene data show CDR1 as SGHRS and CDR2 as YFSETQ. Trimming stripped 5 bases from V and 0 bases from J, with 15 bases between. There are 15 residues in the CDR3. The CDR3 nucleotides are TGCGCCAGCAGAATAGGGGCCTCGAGCTCCTACGAGCAGTACTTC. Its translation is CASRIGASSSYEQYF.

The CDR3 here is CASSEQAMVNQPQHF. In DNA form, the CDR3 reads TGTGCCAGCAGTGAACAGGCGATGGTCAATCAGCCCCAGCATTTT. The chain recombines TRBV2 with TRBJ1-5, with D hard to call. Germline values: CDR1 SNHLY, CDR2 FYNNEI. The CDR3 totals 15 residues. Trimming stripped 2 bases from V and 3 bases from J, with 11 bases between. Supplemented by reference TRBV2 and TRBJ1-5, the full variable domain reads EPEVTQTPSHQVTQMGQEVILRCVPISNHLYFYWYRQILGQKVEFLVSFYNNEISEKSEIFDDQFSVERPDGSNFTLKIRSTKLEDSAMYFCASSEQAMVNQPQHFGDGTRLSIL.

The genes are TRBV11-2 and TRBJ2-5, with 11 bases fitting TRBD1. The V segment lost 4 bases and the J segment 7 bases; nucleotides outside the gene matches: 5. The CDR3 has 14 amino acids. CDR1 and CDR2 (germline): SGHAT, FQNNGV. CDR3 DNA: TGTGCCAGCAGCTCAGGACAGGGGGCAGGGACCCAGTACTTC. This gives the protein CASSSGQGAGTQYF.

The rearrangement uses TRBV5-6 and TRBJ1-2; the D gene is possibly TRBD1 (5 bases). Trimming took 1 base from V and 8 from J, leaving 15 bases between them. The CDR3 has 14 amino acids. Germline V lookup: CDR1 SGHDT, CDR2 YYEEEE. The CDR3 DNA follows: TGTGCCAGCAGCTTGCAGGGTACAAATGTGGGCTACACCTTC. Protein sequence: CASSLQGTNVGYTF.

Here the CDR3 DNA reads TGTGCCAGTAGTACCCTAGCGGGGAGCACAGATACGCAGTATTTT. This encodes CASSTLAGSTDTQYF. The chain joins TRBV19 to TRBJ2-3; TRBD2 aligns across 9 bases. V shed 4 bases, J shed 0 bases, and the junction held 2 bases outside the gene matches. The CDR3 totals 15 residues. Germline CDR1 is LNHDA and CDR2 is SQIVND (reference sequence).

In the case of this clone: This CDR3 is missing its conserved last phenylalanine or tryptophan, likely due to a read error. No DNA is shown, since the ends of the CDR3 on it are uncertain; the CDR3 is the one TCRdb lists. CDR3 in amino acids: CASSAPRDAL. V gene TRBV5-7 combines with J gene TRBJ2-6; the table's TRBD2 call for D was not verified on the DNA. TRBV5-7 is an ORF for which the function is uncertain. Inclusive of both ends, the CDR3 amounts to 10 amino acids.

The rearrangement joins TRBV6-6 to TRBJ1-2; D unclear. The germline V gene has CDR1 MNHNY and CDR2 SVGAGI (reference sequence). V gave up 6 bases and J gave up 0 bases, with 8 bases separating them. This CDR3 comprises 13 residues. CDR3 nucleotides: TGTGCCAGCAGGTCCGGGGCTAACTATGGCTACACCTTC. This encodes CASRSGANYGYTF.

V and J are TRBV9 and TRBJ2-5; D remains unclear. Deletions cut 4 bases from V and 5 bases from J, with 12 bases between. This CDR3 is built from 13 residues. CDR1 is SGDLS, CDR2 YYNGEE, per germline. DNA of the CDR3: TGTGCCAGCAGCCTGAGACCAGCGGAGACCCAGTACTTC. It codes for CASSLRPAETQYF. The complete variable domain, with remaining parts taken from reference TRBV9 and TRBJ2-5, reads DSGVTQTPKHLITATGQRVTLRCSPRSGDLSVYWYQQSLDQGLQFLIQYYNGEERAKGNILERFSAQQFPDLHSELNLSSLELGDSALYFCASSLRPAETQYFGPGTRLLVL.

This rearrangement joins TRBV28 to TRBJ2-7; 7 bases match TRBD2. This CDR3 is 13 amino acids long. With 6 bases clipped from V and 1 base from J, the junction kept 3 bases outside the gene matches. Germline V CDR1 and CDR2: MDHEN, SYDVKM. The CDR3 here is CASRGGTSYEQYF. The CDR3 nucleotides read TGTGCCAGCAGGGGGGGGACTTCCTACGAGCAGTACTTC. The whole variable domain, filled in from reference TRBV28 and TRBJ2-7, reads DVKVTQSSRYLVKRTGEKVFLECVQDMDHENMFWYRQDPGLGLRLIYFSYDVKMKEKGDIPEGYSVSREKKERFSLILESASTNQTSMYLCASRGGTSYEQYFGPGTRLTVT.

The gene calls are TRBV2 and TRBJ1-2; D remains unclear. The germline gives CDR1 SNHLY, CDR2 FYNNEI. The ends were cut back, 7 bases at V and 7 bases at J, with 13 bases in the middle. The CDR3 length is 12 residues. As DNA, the CDR3 is TGTGCCAGCACGAGTATTTTAACTGGCTACACCTTC. As protein: CASTSILTGYTF.

The J gene is TRBJ2-3, the V gene TRBV2; the match to TRBD2 covers 7 bases. Germline CDR1 reads SNHLY; CDR2 reads FYNNEI. The CDR3 extends over 13 amino acids. The V and J ends lost 7 bases and 2 bases, in that order; junction bases with no gene match: 3. This CDR3 reads CASISGATDTQYF. In DNA, the CDR3 is TGTGCCAGCATCAGCGGGGCCACAGATACGCAGTATTTT.

The V call is TRBV2, the J call TRBJ2-3; D remains unclear. Trimming took off 3 bases at V and 2 bases at J, with 9 bases between the two ends. Germline loops: CDR1 SNHLY, CDR2 FYNNEI. This CDR3 contains 14 residues. The CDR3 nucleotides are TGTGCCAGCAGTGATCCGACAATCACAGATACGCAGTATTTT. This translates into CASSDPTITDTQYF.

The chain links TRBV4-2 to TRBJ2-2; the D gene is possibly TRBD2 (5 bases). Deletions cut 4 bases from V and 4 bases from J, with 10 bases between. CDR3 length: 14 residues. Germline-derived CDR1 and CDR2 are LGHNA and YNFKEQ. Written as DNA, the CDR3 is TGTGCCAGCAGCCCCCGGGGTGGCACCGGGGAGCTGTTTTTT. It yields the protein CASSPRGGTGELFF.

The chain carries TRBV10-3 and TRBJ2-7, with TRBD1 matching over 7 bases. In germline, CDR1 is ENHRY, CDR2 SYGVKD. The CDR3 length is 15 residues. Trimming at V came to 3 bases and at J to 4 bases, leaving 9 bases not matched to a gene. In DNA form, the CDR3 reads TGTGCCATCAGTGATTCTACCGGGACAGCTTACGAGCAGTACTTC. This translates into CAISDSTGTAYEQYF.

In nucleotides, the CDR3 is TGTGCCAGCAGTCGGGGGGGGGATGGCAATCAGCCCCAGCATTTT. It encodes CASSRGGDGNQPQHF. The chain links TRBV6-5 to TRBJ1-5; a possible D gene is TRBD1 (5 bases). The ends were cut back, 5 bases at V and 2 bases at J, with 13 bases in the middle. The V gene's germline CDR1 is MNHEY and CDR2 SVGAGI. CDR3 length: 15 residues.

V usage is TRBV5-4 and J usage is TRBJ2-1; 7 bases are a match to TRBD1. Germline values: CDR1 SGHNT, CDR2 YYREEE (reference sequence). There are 15 residues in the CDR3. The junction had 6 bases not matched to a gene; V was cut back by 0 bases and J by 6 bases. CDR3 residues: CASSLAGTVGNEQFF. The DNA for the CDR3 is TGTGCCAGCAGCTTGGCCGGGACAGTAGGCAATGAGCAGTTCTTC.

The chain has TRBV14 and TRBJ2-3, with TRBD1 matching over 8 bases. V trimming: 3 bases; J trimming: 4 bases; junction bases outside the gene matches: 3. Germline CDR1 SGHDN, CDR2 FVKESK. CDR3 size: 14 residues. The CDR3 coding sequence is TGTGCCAGCAGCCATGGACAGGGCGCAGATACGCAGTATTTT. Protein product: CASSHGQGADTQYF.

The chain uses TRBV6-1 and TRBJ1-1; D might be TRBD1 (6 bases). From germline, CDR1 is MNHNS and CDR2 SASEGT. The CDR3 contains 14 residues. V lost 3 bases, J lost 1 base, and 9 bases lay in between. CDR3: CASSEGHRNTEAFF. The DNA of the CDR3 is TGTGCCAGCAGTGAGGGACATAGGAACACTGAAGCTTTCTTT.

The V call is TRBV7-9, the J call TRBJ1-1; 9 bases map to TRBD1. V was clipped by 7 bases and J by 7 bases; unmatched bases: 10. The CDR3 runs 14 residues. CDR1 is SEHNR, CDR2 FQNEAQ, per germline (reference sequence). CDR3: CASKLGTGRGEAFF. Written as DNA, the CDR3 is TGTGCCAGCAAACTAGGGACAGGGCGTGGTGAAGCTTTCTTT.

V is TRBV4-1 and J is TRBJ1-5, with D tentatively TRBD1 (5 bases). Trimming removed 4 bases from V and 7 bases from J, with 11 bases in between. Germline V lookup: CDR1 MGHRA, CDR2 YSYEKL. The CDR3 consists of 13 residues. CDR3 sequence reads: CASSLGLWQPQHF. The CDR3 DNA reads as TGCGCCAGCAGCCTGGGACTATGGCAGCCCCAGCATTTT.